The rows below give T cell receptor beta chains drawn from one sample of a study of blood T cell repertoires in COVID-19. Sequencing used immunoSEQ multiplex PCR; TCRdb keeps in-frame clones, though not all of them. The profile shows hundreds of thousands of clones, roughly 88% of them singletons. Sequencing used peripheral blood. All receptors come from a woman in her twenties or thirties with active or convalescent COVID-19. Both conserved end residues are part of each CDR3. Fields, in order: clone size, V gene, J gene, D gene, CDR3 DNA, CDR3 protein. D genes are given only for firm matches. Clone size is stated in some rows and not others, as once, few, many or a class when expanded.

.	TRBV5-8	TRBJ2-2	TRBD1	TGTGCCAGCGCAGCATTTAATCCGGGACAGGGTAATTCTGGGGAGCTGTTTTTT	CASAAFNPGQGNSGELFF
.	TRBV7-9	TRBJ2-7	.	TGTGCCAGCAGCTTAAGTGGTGCGATCGAGCAGTACTTC	CASSLSGAIEQYF
.	TRBV27	TRBJ1-2	TRBD1	TGTGCCAGCAGTAACCGACAGGGTTACTATGGCTACACCTTC	CASSNRQGYYGYTF
.	TRBV19	TRBJ1-1	TRBD1	TGTGCCAGTACCACAGGGGGGGACACTGAAGCTTTCTTT	CASTTGGDTEAFF
.	TRBV5-1	TRBJ2-1	.	TGCGCCAGCAGCTCGACGGAGGAGCAGTTCTTC	CASSSTEEQFF
.	TRBV3-1/TRBV3-2	TRBJ1-4	.	TGTGCCAGCAGCCAAAGCCAAACCGGGGCTAATGAAAAACTGTTTTTT	CASSQSQTGANEKLFF
.	TRBV18	TRBJ2-5	.	TGTGCCAGCTCACCAGGCAGCCAAGAGACCCAGTACTTC	CASSPGSQETQYF
.	TRBV5-4	TRBJ1-2	.	TGTGCCAGCAGCTTGGACGGCTATGGCTACACCTTC	CASSLDGYGYTF
.	TRBV5-1	TRBJ2-2	TRBD1	TGCGCCAGCAGCTTAGGGACAGCAAACACCGGGGAGCTGTTTTTT	CASSLGTANTGELFF
.	TRBV6-6	TRBJ1-6	.	TGTGCCAGCACGGGTCAGGGTGATTCACCCCTCCACTTT	CASTGQGDSPLHF
.	TRBV9	TRBJ1-4	.	TGTGCCAGCAACAGGGATGATGAAAAACTGTTTTTT	CASNRDDEKLFF
few	TRBV6-4	TRBJ1-1	TRBD1	TGTGCCAGCAGACACAGGGGAGAGAACACTGAAGCTTTCTTT	CASRHRGENTEAFF
.	TRBV7-9	TRBJ2-7	TRBD1	TGTGCCAGCAGCCCACAGGGGAGCTCCTACGAGCAGTACTTC	CASSPQGSSYEQYF